This TCR beta chain was identified in a study of cytomegalovirus exposure and HLA in healthy donors. Study at large: As an earlier analysis found, some 170 million T cells yielded 95 million to 130 million unique TCR beta sequences.

The PCR ran on 60 Vbeta and 13 Jbeta primers. Measured with immunoSEQ multiplex PCR; TCRdb has only the in-frame clones, and not every one. The sample has about 98,000 clones, around 67% seen once; the top ten hold 2% to 2.5%. The specimen was PBMCs. This TCR came from a man between 50 and 59 years old in good health and CMV-seronegative.

CDR3 region: CASSPYPTGLTTDTQYF. The CDR3 DNA follows: TGTGCCAGCTCACCATATCCGACAGGGCTTACCACAGATACGCAGTATTTT. The J gene is TRBJ2-3, the V gene TRBV18; 7 nucleotides agree with TRBD1. The CDR3 loop spans 17 amino acids. Germline V gene sequence: CDR1 KGHSH, CDR2 LQKENI. J gave up 2 bases and V 2 bases, and 10 bases lay outside the gene matches.